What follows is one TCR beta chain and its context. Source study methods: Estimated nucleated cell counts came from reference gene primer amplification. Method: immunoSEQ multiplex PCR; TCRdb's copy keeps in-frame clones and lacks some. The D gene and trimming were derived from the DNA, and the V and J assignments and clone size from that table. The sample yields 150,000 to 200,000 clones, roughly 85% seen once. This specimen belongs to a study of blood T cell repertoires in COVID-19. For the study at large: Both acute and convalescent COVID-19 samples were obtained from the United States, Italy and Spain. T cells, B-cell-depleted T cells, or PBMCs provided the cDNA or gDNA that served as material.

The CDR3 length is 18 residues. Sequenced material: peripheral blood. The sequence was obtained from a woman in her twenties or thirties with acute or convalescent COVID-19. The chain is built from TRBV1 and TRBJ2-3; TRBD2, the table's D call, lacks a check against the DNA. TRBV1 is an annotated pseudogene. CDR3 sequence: CTSSQDRDSGRDTDTQYF. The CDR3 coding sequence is TGCACCAGCAGCCAAGATCGGGATAGCGGGAGGGATACAGATACGCAGTATTTT.